This T cell receptor beta chain was found in a study of T-cell reconstitution after alpha-beta-depleted transplantation in children. TCRbeta library construction was performed incorporating unique molecular identifiers. TCRdb fed the PCR reads into MiXCR, producing one record per CDR3 protein. This table has about a million distinct CDR3 sequences, roughly 31% appearing once. V was trimmed by 3 bases and J by 5 bases, leaving 11 bases between them. The germline V gene encodes CDR1 SGHTA and CDR2 FQGNSA. The CDR3 length is 14 residues. This clonotype was observed a few times. The sequencing here drew on PBMCs, mostly from graft donor cells, taken 360 days after TCRalphabeta/CD19-depleted stem cell transplant. The receptor was isolated from a boy younger than two who had a stem cell transplant for SCID, so the T cells may come from the graft donor. The chain is built from TRBV7-2 and TRBJ1-3, with D hard to call. This CDR3 reads CASSFSLPRNTIYF. The CDR3 DNA is TGTGCCAGCAGCTTCTCCCTTCCCAGAAACACCATATATTTT.